The source of this T cell receptor beta chain is a study of beta chain features in type 1 diabetes. Germline CDR1 SNHLY, CDR2 FYNNEI. CDR3 size: 14 residues. V lost 6 bases and J lost 0; bases outside the gene matches: 3. Study-wide findings and caveats: Moderate yet significant TCRB CDR3 shortening was seen in Type 1 diabetes patients in all four CD4+ subsets. Sampled from patients, naive, central memory and Treg TCRB repertoires appeared more similar than those sampled from healthy donors. Whether TCRB rearrangement is influenced by HLA type was left unresolved in this analysis.

Every isolated RNA sample was fully reverse transcribed, so sequencing captured expressed TCRB transcripts. Clones were read by immunoSEQ multiplex PCR, and TCRdb kept only the in-frame ones, dropping some. This sample has 95,000 to 150,000 clones, with about a sixth found just once. By way of CD45RO/CCR7/CD25/CD127/CD95/CD27, the CD4+ regulatory, stem cell-like memory, central memory and naive cells were sorted. Sorting produced populations that all topped 98% purity. This clone turned up a few times. Its specificity is not known. Material: central memory CD4+ T cells from blood. This chain links TRBV2 with TRBJ1-1; 8 nucleotides line up with TRBD1. This sequence was found in a man under 40 with type 1 diabetes. The CDR3 sequence: CASRGDRLNTEAFF. The CDR3 bases are TGTGCCAGCAGGGGGGACAGGCTGAACACTGAAGCTTTCTTT. Drawing the rest from reference TRBV2 and TRBJ1-1, the complete variable domain is EPEVTQTPSHQVTQMGQEVILRCVPISNHLYFYWYRQILGQKVEFLVSFYNNEISEKSEIFDDQFSVERPDGSNFTLKIRSTKLEDSAMYFCASRGDRLNTEAFFGQGTRLTVV.